This TCR beta chain was documented in a study of beta chain features in type 1 diabetes (dated by TCRdb to 2016 to 2019). Study-wide context: Mean age, gender distribution, total cell number and subset yield were not different between patients and healthy donors. Whereas all 28 donors provided naive and central memory subsets, regulatory and stem cell-like memory subsets were isolated from just 8 patients and about eight healthy donors. The study compared TCRB repertoires of sorted circulating CD4+ T cell subsets between recently diagnosed type 1 diabetes patients and matched healthy donors. Across all samples, roughly 110,000,000 sorted cells were examined, and cell number per subset correlated strongly with RNA yield. Results and caveats for the whole study, not just this receptor: The naive, central memory and regulatory TCRB repertoires appeared to resemble one another more closely among patients than among healthy donors. PCR might favor shorter templates, but patient and control samples were amplified and corrected together, so any skew would affect both groups equally. Because cDNA was sequenced instead of genomic DNA, activated cells with high expression could be over-represented, although the groups did not differ in activation or CD3 levels. A moderate but significant shortening of TCRB CDR3 length was observed in type 1 diabetes patients in all four CD4+ subsets. At VDJ recombination sites, patients with type 1 diabetes made fewer insertions and deleted more nucleotides, a pattern implying thymic rearrangement abnormalities. HLA sub-analyses involved small numbers of individuals, so any influence of HLA type on TCRB rearrangement remained unresolved.

This clone was counted between two and nine times. Its antigen specificity is not known. No base quality values were provided; no much bigger clone lies one nucleotide off. All of the isolated RNA was reverse transcribed with the High Capacity cDNA Reverse Transcription Kit, so expressed TCRB transcripts were sequenced. Deep immunoSEQ sequencing was performed on naive, central memory and regulatory T cell samples, with an average of about 3.57 million total reads per sample. After sorted cells were lysed in RLT buffer, RNA was extracted with DNase-treated RNeasy Micro or Mini kits, with the choice depending on cell number. To prevent cross-contamination, each cell subset was processed individually, whereas patient and healthy donor samples were processed jointly. The immunoSEQ multiplex PCR was used to amplify TCRB sequences from cDNA, yielding 87-bp fragments that span the CDR3 region. Amplicons were sequenced on the Illumina HiSeq platform. Processing in the source paper ran as follows. PCR bias was corrected computationally using synthetic template baselines, and reads within Hamming distance 2 were collapsed, with unmergeable singletons discarded. Reads were aligned against IMGT so that V, D and J genes, CDR3 length and insertions or deletions at six rearrangement sites could be assigned. Within each subset, clonotype counts were normalized to sorted cell number, after which true diversity and Gini coefficients were computed with the tcR R package. Repertoire sharing was quantified using the overlap coefficient calculated on TCRB nucleotide sequences. Out-of-frame TCRB sequences from naive cells were analyzed as a proxy for the pre-selection repertoire. Sourced from immuneACCESS, this table was stored by TCRdb with only in-frame sequences that have V and J called. A share of the clones is absent; for the studies checked, an unresolved V gene accounts for under half, and the remainder has no known explanation. From that table come the V and J calls and clone size; the DNA was used to work out D and trimming. For this sample there are under 250,000 clones; 11% to 15% appear just once. Of the sample, roughly 0.019% falls within the top ten clones.

The CDR3 numbers 15 residues from cysteine through phenylalanine. The DNA shown is the 45-base CDR3, in frame from base 1. CDR1 and CDR2 are read off the germline V gene as MRHNA and SNTAGT. The junction shows trimming of 5 bases on V and 4 bases on J, and the gene matches do not reach 3 bases of it. A single peripheral blood draw of around 120 mL on average was collected from each donor into heparinised tubes. Naive, central memory, regulatory and stem cell-like memory CD4+ T cells were sorted on a BD FACSAria II using a panel including CD45RO, CCR7, CD25, CD127, CD95 and CD27. All sorted populations exceeded 95% purity. PBMCs were isolated immediately by Lymphoprep density gradient centrifugation and stained directly without culture. So that batch effects would be minimized, each experiment stained and sorted samples in pairs, pairing one healthy donor with one patient.

The sequence joins TRBV6-4 to TRBJ2-1; 12 bases in the middle match TRBD1. Sequencing used naive CD4+ T cells from blood. The sample's cell subset or site, from its label and the paper: true naive CD4+ T cells. This TCR was sampled from a man younger than 40 with type 1 diabetes. The sequenced DNA: TGTGCCAGCAGTCCGGGACAGGGGGCTTACAATGAGCAGTTCTTC. This sequence encodes CASSPGQGAYNEQFF.